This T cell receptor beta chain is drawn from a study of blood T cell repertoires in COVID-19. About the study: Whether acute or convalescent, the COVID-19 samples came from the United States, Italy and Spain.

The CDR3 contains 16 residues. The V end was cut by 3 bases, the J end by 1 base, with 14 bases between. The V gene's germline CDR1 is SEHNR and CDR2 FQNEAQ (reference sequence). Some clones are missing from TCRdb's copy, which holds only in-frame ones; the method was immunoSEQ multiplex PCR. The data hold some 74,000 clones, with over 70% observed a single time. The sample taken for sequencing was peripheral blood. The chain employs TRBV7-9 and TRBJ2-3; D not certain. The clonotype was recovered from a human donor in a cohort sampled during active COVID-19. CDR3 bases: TGTGCCAGCAGCTTGGCTTCGGAGCGAGGCACAGATACGCAGTATTTT. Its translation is CASSLASERGTDTQYF.